One T cell receptor beta chain is described in this entry. The antigen remains undetermined. This table comes from immunoSEQ multiplex PCR, and its TCRdb copy is limited to in-frame clones, with some not included. The sample carries more than 95,000 clones, 75% to 90% recorded once. These data come from a study of T cell responses to AZD1222 COVID-19 vaccine. Across the study: Second-dose intervals of approximately 4 or approximately 12 weeks were pooled.

V gave up 4 bases and J gave up 0 bases, with 10 bases separating them. Germline V gene data show CDR1 as SGHDT and CDR2 as YYEEEE. The CDR3 has 14 residues. General observations from the study: Spike-specific TCR repertoires showed rising breadth and depth after two AZD1222 doses. Reportedly, nearly half the spike-specific TCRs target unmutated variant regions. Repertoires were obtained only post-peak T cell response.

This TCR came from an adult in good health. The genes are TRBV5-6 and TRBJ1-1, with D possibly matching TRBD1 (6 bases). This sample comprised peripheral blood, obtained on day 0 of AZD1222 vaccination. CDR3 DNA: TGTGCCAGCAGCCCGGGGACACTGAACACTGAAGCTTTCTTT. This sequence encodes CASSPGTLNTEAFF.